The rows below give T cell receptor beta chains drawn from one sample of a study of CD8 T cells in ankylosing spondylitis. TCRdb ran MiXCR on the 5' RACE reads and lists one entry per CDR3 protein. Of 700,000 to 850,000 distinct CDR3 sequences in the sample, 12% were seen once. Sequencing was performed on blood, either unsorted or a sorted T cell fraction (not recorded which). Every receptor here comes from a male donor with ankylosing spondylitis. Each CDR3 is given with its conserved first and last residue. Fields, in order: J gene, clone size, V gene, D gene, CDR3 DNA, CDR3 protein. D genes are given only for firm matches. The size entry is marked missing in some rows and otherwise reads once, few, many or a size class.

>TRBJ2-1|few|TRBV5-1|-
TGCGCCAGCACACTGGGACCCGGGTCCTACAATGAGCAGTTCTTC
CASTLGPGSYNEQFF
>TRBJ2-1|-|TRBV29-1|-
TGCAGCGTTGAATTTTTGCGGGACAGTATGCGGTTCTTC
CSVEFLRDSMRFF
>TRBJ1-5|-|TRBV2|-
TGTGCCACCCGAGACGAAGGCGTAACGGCCCAGCATTTT
CATRDEGVTAQHF
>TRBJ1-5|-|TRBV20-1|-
TGCAGTGCTAGTCGGCAGGGGTTAGGCAATCAGCCCCAGCATTTT
CSASRQGLGNQPQHF
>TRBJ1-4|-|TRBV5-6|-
TGTGCCAGCAGCTTGGTTGGGGGGACTAATGAAAAACTGTTTTTT
CASSLVGGTNEKLFF
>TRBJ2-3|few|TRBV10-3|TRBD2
TGTGCCATCTCCAGAAGAGGACTAGCGGACACAGATACGCAGTATTTT
CAISRRGLADTDTQYF
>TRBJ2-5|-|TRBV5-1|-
TGCGCCAGCAGCTTGGAATGGGACGACCGGGGAGAGACCCAGTACTTC
CASSLEWDDRGETQYF
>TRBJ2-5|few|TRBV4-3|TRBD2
TGCGCGAGTGCGGGAGCGTGGGGCCAAGAGACCCAGTACTTC
CASAGAWGQETQYF
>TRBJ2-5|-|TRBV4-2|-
TGTGCCAGCAGCCAAGAAGGGTACCAAGAGACCCAGTACTTC
CASSQEGYQETQYF
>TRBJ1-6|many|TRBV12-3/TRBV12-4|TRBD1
TGTGCCAGCAGTTTACAGGGGGCGTATTCACCCCTCCACTTT
CASSLQGAYSPLHF